The 25 T cell receptor beta chains below all came from one sample that was sequenced in a study of T-cell reconstitution after alpha-beta-depleted transplantation in children. The library targeted TCRbeta and was prepared with unique molecular identifiers. TCRdb reanalysed the PCR reads using MiXCR and keeps one entry per CDR3 protein. The sample consists of about 240,000 distinct CDR3 sequences, over 20% of them appearing once. Sample: PBMCs, taken before TCRalphabeta/CD19-depleted stem cell transplant. These receptors were collected from a girl aged 2 to 9 with Fanconi anemia, due to receive a stem cell transplant.

The rearrangement joins TRBV7-2 to TRBJ1-6; 7 positions agree with TRBD1. With 4 bases clipped from V and 7 bases from J, the junction kept 4 bases outside the gene matches. The germline CDR1 and CDR2 sequences are SGHTA and FQGNSA. CDR3 length equals 14 residues. The CDR3 sequence is CASSSYRGNSPLHF. The CDR3, as DNA: TGTGCCAGCAGCTCGTACAGGGGAAATTCACCCCTCCACTTT.

This clonotype was counted many times. V gene TRBV20-1 combines with J gene TRBJ2-7; no definite D call. Trimming took 3 bases from V and 2 from J, leaving 5 bases between them. Looked up from germline, CDR1 is DFQATT and CDR2 is SNEGSKA (reference sequence). The CDR3 has 11 amino acids. The CDR3 DNA reads TGCAGTGCTAGGGGCACCTACGAGCAGTACTTC. Residues: CSARGTYEQYF.

J is TRBJ2-1 and V is TRBV27, with no clear D. The germline gives CDR1 MNHEY, CDR2 SMNVEV (reference sequence). V lost 2 bases, J lost 5 bases, and 13 bases lay in between. CDR3 length equals 15 residues. CDR3 sequence (DNA): TGTGCCAGCAGTTTAGTGGTGTCAAACAACAATGAGCAGTTCTTC. It yields the protein CASSLVVSNNNEQFF.

This clonotype was counted many times. The V and J genes are TRBV18 and TRBJ2-7; D is perhaps TRBD1 (5 bases). Trimming removed 0 bases at V and 3 bases at J, with 12 bases between. CDR1 is KGHSH and CDR2 is LQKENI in the germline V gene. CDR3 length: 15 amino acids. The CDR3 region has the DNA TGTGCCAGCTCACCACCTACCGGACATTTCTACGAGCAGTACTTC. Amino acids: CASSPPTGHFYEQYF. Combining the CDR3 with reference TRBV18 and TRBJ2-7 gives the whole variable domain NAGVMQNPRHLVRRRGQEARLRCSPMKGHSHVYWYRQLPEEGLKFMVYLQKENIIDESGMPKERFSAEFPKEGPSILRIQQVVRGDSAAYFCASSPPTGHFYEQYFGPGTRLTVT.

This clonotype occurred many times. This sequence joins TRBV4-2 and TRBJ2-3; TRBD1 might be the D (5 bases). The germline gives CDR1 LGHNA, CDR2 YNFKEQ. V was clipped by 0 bases and J by 4 bases, with 8 bases between them. CDR3 length equals 14 residues. CDR3 region: CASSQETGPDTQYF. The CDR3 region has the DNA TGTGCCAGCAGCCAAGAAACAGGCCCAGATACGCAGTATTTT.

The chain has TRBV12-3 or TRBV12-4 and TRBJ2-3; 8 positions agree with TRBD2. The CDR3 is 15 residues long. V was pared by 5 bases and J by 3 bases, with 7 bases of the junction left unmatched. CDR3 in amino acids: CASSMRTSPTDTQYF. Here the CDR3 DNA reads TGTGCCAGCAGTATGAGGACTAGCCCAACAGATACGCAGTATTTT.

In its sample, this clonotype was seen many times. This chain links TRBV28 with TRBJ2-3; 7 bases align to TRBD1. This CDR3 is built from 18 residues. Germline V gives CDR1 MDHEN, CDR2 SYDVKM. With V trimmed by 2 bases and J by 1 base, 12 bases remained unmatched. The CDR3, as DNA: TGTGCCAGCAGTTTACCCGGACAGGAAGTAGCTCGCACAGATACGCAGTATTTT. Translating it yields CASSLPGQEVARTDTQYF.

Only one count was recorded for this clonotype. As the CDR3 is not closed by the conserved phenylalanine or tryptophan, this likely results from a read error. The chain is built from TRBV29-1 and TRBJ2-1; D is perhaps TRBD2 (5 bases). Germline CDR1 and CDR2: SQVTM and ANQGSEA. The V end was cut by 3 bases, the J end by 3 bases, with 18 bases between. The CDR3 has 16 amino acids. CDR3 sequence: CSVDPPTRRSYNEQFV. The CDR3 DNA is TGCAGCGTTGACCCCCCAACTAGGCGGAGCTACAATGAGCAGTTCGTC.

V is TRBV20-1 and J is TRBJ2-2; TRBD2 is a possible D gene (6 bases). V was cut by 5 bases and J by 0 bases, with 19 bases left in between. From germline, CDR1 is DFQATT and CDR2 SNEGSKA (reference sequence). This CDR3 has 17 residues. CDR3 protein: CSARGDRFRANTGELFF. As DNA, the CDR3 is TGCAGTGCTCGCGGGGACCGTTTCCGCGCGAACACCGGGGAGCTGTTTTTT.

The DNA of the CDR3 is TGTGCCAGCAGTTACCTGGGACAGGGTAAGGCGTCCTACGAGCAGTACTTC. The encoded protein is CASSYLGQGKASYEQYF. The gene calls are TRBV6-5 and TRBJ2-7, with TRBD1 identical over 9 bases. Germline V gene sequence: CDR1 MNHEY, CDR2 SVGAGI. The CDR3 is 17 residues long. V was pared by 2 bases and J by 1 base, with 9 bases of the junction left unmatched.

This chain links TRBV6-2 or TRBV6-3 with TRBJ2-7; 7 nucleotides line up with TRBD2. J lost 2 bases, V lost 10 bases, and 11 bases had no gene match. Germline lookup yields CDR1 MNHEY and CDR2 SVGEGT. The CDR3 is made up of 14 amino acids. The CDR3 nucleotides are TGTGCCAACAAGGGAGGGGCGCGGACCTACGAGCAGTACTTC. Amino acids: CANKGGARTYEQYF.

There are many counts of this clonotype. This chain uses TRBV7-2 with TRBJ2-7; D uncertain. The CDR3 is made up of 16 amino acids. Germline V lookup: CDR1 SGHTA, CDR2 FQGNSA. V dropped 2 bases and J dropped 2 bases, with 16 bases sitting between them. The chain's CDR3 is CASSLLSKTHPYEQYF. Here the CDR3 DNA reads TGTGCCAGCAGCTTACTCTCCAAGACTCACCCCTACGAGCAGTACTTC.

V usage is TRBV5-1 and J usage is TRBJ1-5; D gene ambiguous. CDR1 and CDR2 (germline): SGHRS, YFSETQ. The CDR3 contains 13 residues. V dropped 0 bases and J dropped 4 bases, with 5 bases sitting between them. CDR3 sequence: CASSLAENQPQHF. In nucleotides, the CDR3 is TGCGCCAGCAGCTTGGCGGAAAATCAGCCCCAGCATTTT.

This clonotype showed up many times. The rearrangement links TRBV29-1 to TRBJ1-5; D might be TRBD1 (5 bases). Germline V gives CDR1 SQVTM, CDR2 ANQGSEA. The CDR3 totals 15 residues. Trimming took 6 bases from V and 3 from J, leaving 18 bases between them. The CDR3 here is CSVAGTGGSNQPQHF. The CDR3 nucleotides read TGCAGCGTGGCCGGGACGGGGGGTTCCAATCAGCCCCAGCATTTT.

This clonotype was detected many times. CDR3: CSAIPGTAYQPQHF. The CDR3 coding sequence is TGCAGTGCTATACCCGGGACAGCTTATCAGCCCCAGCATTTT. The rearrangement links TRBV20-1 to TRBJ1-5, with TRBD1 matching 7 bases. Germline CDR1 reads DFQATT; CDR2 reads SNEGSKA (reference sequence). The junction had 8 bases not matched to a gene; V was cut back by 4 bases and J by 5 bases. The CDR3 has 14 residues.

V gene TRBV13 combines with J gene TRBJ2-7; the D gene is possibly TRBD2 (5 bases). Germline-derived CDR1 and CDR2 are PRHDT and FYEKMQ (reference sequence). V was trimmed by 5 bases and J by 3 bases, leaving 14 bases between them. This CDR3 is built from 14 residues. The CDR3 DNA follows: TGTGCCAGCAGCCTCGGGGAAACATACTACGAGCAGTACTTC. Translating gives CASSLGETYYEQYF.

The genes are TRBV20-1 and TRBJ2-7, with D perhaps assigned TRBD1 or TRBD2 (5 bases each). The CDR3 spans 12 residues. The germline V gene encodes CDR1 DFQATT and CDR2 SNEGSKA (reference sequence). Trimming cost V 0 bases and J 7 bases, with 10 bases left between them. The CDR3 spells CSARDSGGEQYF. CDR3 nucleotide sequence: TGCAGTGCTAGAGATTCTGGGGGAGAGCAGTACTTC.

The chain couples TRBV28 to TRBJ2-7; D may be TRBD1 (6 bases). CDR1 is MDHEN, CDR2 SYDVKM, per germline. V was clipped by 3 bases and J by 0 bases, with 12 bases between them. This CDR3 is built from 15 residues. The CDR3 region is CASSFSGTRSYEQYF. CDR3 sequence (DNA): TGTGCCAGCAGTTTCTCCGGGACACGCTCCTACGAGCAGTACTTC.

V gene TRBV21-1 combines with J gene TRBJ2-7; the table gives TRBD1 as D, unverified against the DNA. TRBV21-1 is a listed pseudogene. CDR3 size: 18 residues. The CDR3 DNA is TGTGCCAGCAGCAAAGGTTTTAGCGGGACAGGGGGTCCCTACGAGCAGTACTTC. Amino acids: CASSKGFSGTGGPYEQYF.

The J gene is TRBJ2-7, the V gene TRBV27; D remains unclear. V shed 3 bases and J shed 4 bases, with 10 bases lying between them. The germline CDR1 and CDR2 sequences are MNHEY and SMNVEV (reference sequence). The CDR3 has 13 residues. CDR3 nucleotide sequence: TGTGCCAGCAGTTTCGAAGCCGGGTACGAGCAGTACTTC. Amino acid sequence: CASSFEAGYEQYF.

A few counts support this clonotype. The V call is TRBV20-1, the J call TRBJ1-2, with D hard to call. Trimming shortened V by 0 bases and J by 0 bases, and 17 bases separated the two germline ends. The CDR3 is 17 amino acids. CDR1 DFQATT and CDR2 SNEGSKA come from the germline V gene (reference sequence). The CDR3 coding sequence is TGCAGTGCTAGAGATCGGAGGAGTGCCCCAGCTAACTATGGCTACACCTTC. Its translation: CSARDRRSAPANYGYTF.

This clonotype has just a few counts. The rearrangement uses TRBV20-1 and TRBJ1-2, with 9 bases aligning to TRBD1. The CDR3 length is 15 residues. Unmatched junction bases numbered 10, after V lost 4 bases and J lost 4 bases. Germline V lookup: CDR1 DFQATT, CDR2 SNEGSKA (reference sequence). CDR3 amino acids: CSATLQGAGSYGYTF. CDR3 sequence (DNA): TGCAGTGCTACGCTACAGGGGGCTGGCTCCTATGGCTACACCTTC.

The rearrangement joins TRBV10-3 to TRBJ1-1; a possible D gene is TRBD1 (6 bases). This CDR3 contains 12 residues. V dropped 6 bases and J dropped 7 bases, with 12 bases sitting between them. Germline lookup yields CDR1 ENHRY and CDR2 SYGVKD. The CDR3: CAIRAGAGEAFF. For the CDR3, the DNA is TGTGCCATCAGGGCAGGGGCAGGTGAAGCTTTCTTT.

This clonotype has a count of ten or more. The chain uses TRBV11-2 and TRBJ2-1; TRBD2 aligns across 10 bases. From germline, CDR1 is SGHAT and CDR2 FQNNGV. With V trimmed by 10 bases and J by 0 bases, 21 bases remained unmatched. This CDR3 has 20 amino acids. CDR3: CATSGIRGLAEKSSYNEQFF. The CDR3 DNA follows: TGTGCCACCTCTGGGATAAGAGGACTAGCGGAAAAGAGCTCCTACAATGAGCAGTTCTTC.

This clonotype was observed a few times. This rearrangement joins TRBV28 to TRBJ2-1; TRBD2 is a possible D gene (6 bases). Trimming shortened V by 8 bases and J by 0 bases, and 8 bases separated the two germline ends. There are 13 residues in the CDR3. Germline CDR1 MDHEN, CDR2 SYDVKM. Here the CDR3 DNA reads TGTGCCAGCCGGGACTTCTCCTACAATGAGCAGTTCTTC. Translation: CASRDFSYNEQFF. The full variable domain, with the rest looked up from reference TRBV28 and TRBJ2-1, is DVKVTQSSRYLVKRTGEKVFLECVQDMDHENMFWYRQDPGLGLRLIYFSYDVKMKEKGDIPEGYSVSREKKERFSLILESASTNQTSMYLCASRDFSYNEQFFGPGTRLTVL.